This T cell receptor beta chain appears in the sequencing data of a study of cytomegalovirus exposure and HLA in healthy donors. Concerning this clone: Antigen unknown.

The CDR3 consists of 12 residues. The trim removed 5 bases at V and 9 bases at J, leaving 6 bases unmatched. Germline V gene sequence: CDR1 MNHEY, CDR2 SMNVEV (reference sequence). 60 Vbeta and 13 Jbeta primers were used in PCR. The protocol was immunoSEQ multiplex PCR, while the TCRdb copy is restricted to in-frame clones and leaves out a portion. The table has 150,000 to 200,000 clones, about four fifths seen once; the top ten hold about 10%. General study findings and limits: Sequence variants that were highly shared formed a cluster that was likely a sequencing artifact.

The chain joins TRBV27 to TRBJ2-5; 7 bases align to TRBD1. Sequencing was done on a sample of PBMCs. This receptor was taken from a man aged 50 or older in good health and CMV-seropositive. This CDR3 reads CASSLEQGPQYF. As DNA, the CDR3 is TGTGCCAGCAGTCTTGAACAGGGGCCCCAGTACTTC.